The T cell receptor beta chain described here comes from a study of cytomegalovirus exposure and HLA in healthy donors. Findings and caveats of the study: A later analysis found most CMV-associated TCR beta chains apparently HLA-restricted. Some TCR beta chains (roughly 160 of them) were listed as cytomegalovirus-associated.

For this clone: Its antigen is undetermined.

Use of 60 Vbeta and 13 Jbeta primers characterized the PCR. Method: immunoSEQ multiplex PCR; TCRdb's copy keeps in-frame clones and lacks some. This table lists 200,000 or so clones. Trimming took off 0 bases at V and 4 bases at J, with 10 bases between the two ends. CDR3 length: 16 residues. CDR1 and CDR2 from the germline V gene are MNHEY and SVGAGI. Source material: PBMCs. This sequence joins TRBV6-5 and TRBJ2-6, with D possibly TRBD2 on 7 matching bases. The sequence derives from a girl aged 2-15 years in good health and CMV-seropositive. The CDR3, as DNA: TGTGCCAGCAGTTACTCCGGGGGGCTAGGGGCCAACGTCCTGACTTTC. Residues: CASSYSGGLGANVLTF.